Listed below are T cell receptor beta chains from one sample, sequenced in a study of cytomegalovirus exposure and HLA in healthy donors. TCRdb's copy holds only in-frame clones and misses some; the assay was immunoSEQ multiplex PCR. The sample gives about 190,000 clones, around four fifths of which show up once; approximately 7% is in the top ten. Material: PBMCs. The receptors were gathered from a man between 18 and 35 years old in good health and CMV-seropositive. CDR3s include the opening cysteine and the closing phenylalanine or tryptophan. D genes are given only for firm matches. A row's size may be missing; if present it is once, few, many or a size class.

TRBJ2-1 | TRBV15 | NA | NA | TGTGCCACCAGCAGAGTGTTACAACCCGACTACAATGAGCAGTTCTTC | CATSRVLQPDYNEQFF
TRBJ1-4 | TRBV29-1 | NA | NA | TGCAGCGTTGATAACGGGGCAACTAATGAAAAACTGTTTTTT | CSVDNGATNEKLFF
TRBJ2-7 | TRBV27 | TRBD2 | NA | TGTGCCAGCAACCCGGGACTAGCGGGACTTTCCTACGAGCAGTACTTC | CASNPGLAGLSYEQYF
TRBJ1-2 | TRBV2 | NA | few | TGTGCCAGCATACCCCCCCGGAGGAACTATGGCTACACCTTC | CASIPPRRNYGYTF
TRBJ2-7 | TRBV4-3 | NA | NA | TGCGCCAGCAGCCAAGTCTCGGGAAACGGCGAGCAGTACTTC | CASSQVSGNGEQYF
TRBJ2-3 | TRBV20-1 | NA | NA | TGCAGTGCTAGCGCAGATACGCAGTATTTT | CSASADTQYF
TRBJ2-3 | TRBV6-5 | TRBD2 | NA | TGTGCCAGCAGCCGGGGGCTAGCGGGAGTAGATACGCAGTATTTT | CASSRGLAGVDTQYF
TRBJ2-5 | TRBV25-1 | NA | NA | TGTGCCAGCACCCAGGGGCAGGTGGCTAAGACCCAGTACTTC | CASTQGQVAKTQYF
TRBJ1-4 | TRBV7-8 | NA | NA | TGTGCCAGCAGCTCAAGGGCGGGGGTCAAACTGTTTTTT | CASSSRAGVKLFF
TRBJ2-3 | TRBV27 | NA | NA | TGTGCCAGCAGTTTAACGGGGTTCAGCACAGATACGCAGTATTTT | CASSLTGFSTDTQYF
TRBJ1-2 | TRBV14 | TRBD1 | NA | TGTGCCAGCAGCCCCTGGACAGGGGGCGGCTACACCTTC | CASSPWTGGGYTF
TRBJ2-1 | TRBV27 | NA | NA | TGTGCCAGCAGTCCTAGGACTCTACCCACCGATCACAATGAGCAGTTCTTC | CASSPRTLPTDHNEQFF